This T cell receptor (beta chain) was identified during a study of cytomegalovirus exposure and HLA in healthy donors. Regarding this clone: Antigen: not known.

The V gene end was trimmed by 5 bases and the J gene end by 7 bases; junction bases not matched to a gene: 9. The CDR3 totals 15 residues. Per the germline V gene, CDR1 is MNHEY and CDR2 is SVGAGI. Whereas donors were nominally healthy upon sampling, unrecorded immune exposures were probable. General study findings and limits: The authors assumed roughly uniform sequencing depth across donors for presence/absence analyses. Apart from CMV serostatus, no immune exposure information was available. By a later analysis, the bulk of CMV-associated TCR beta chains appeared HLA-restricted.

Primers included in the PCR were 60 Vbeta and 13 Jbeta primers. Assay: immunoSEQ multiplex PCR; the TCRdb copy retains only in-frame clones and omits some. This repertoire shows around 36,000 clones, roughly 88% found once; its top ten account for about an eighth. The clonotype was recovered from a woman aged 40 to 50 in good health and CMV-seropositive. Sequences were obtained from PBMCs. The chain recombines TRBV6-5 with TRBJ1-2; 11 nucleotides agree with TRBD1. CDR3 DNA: TGTGCCAGCAGTGCATATACCGGGACAGGGGGTGGCTACACCTTC. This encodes CASSAYTGTGGGYTF.